This TCR beta chain was retrieved from a study of blood T cell repertoires in COVID-19. Study-level background: PBMCs, B-cell-depleted T cells, or T cells were the source of the cDNA or gDNA that made up the material.

Authors' methods: Estimation of nucleated cell counts was performed using reference gene primer amplification. Method: immunoSEQ multiplex PCR; TCRdb's copy keeps in-frame clones and lacks some. The DNA was the basis for D and trimming; V, J and clone size are from that table. The sample has 120,000 to 150,000 clones; around four fifths are singletons. This CDR3 contains 15 residues. Germline CDR1 and CDR2: SSHAT and FNYEAQ (reference sequence). Trimming removed 2 bases from V and 5 bases from J; junction bases left unmatched: 6. Sequenced material: peripheral blood. The genes are TRBV7-7 and TRBJ2-5; 9 positions agree with TRBD1. The clonotype originates from a human donor in a cohort sampled during active COVID-19. The CDR3 nucleotides read TGTGCCAGCAGCTTACCTGGGACAGGGTTGGAGACCCAGTACTTC. It codes for CASSLPGTGLETQYF.